Following are 6 T cell receptor beta chains from one sample sequenced in a study of OX40 agonist ivuxolimab in advanced cancers. Assay: immunoSEQ multiplex PCR; the TCRdb copy retains only in-frame clones and omits some. The sample consists of tens of thousands of clones, 84% of them appearing once. The source was CD4+ or CD8+ T cells sorted from blood, collected in a trial of the OX40 agonist ivuxolimab. The receptor set was obtained from an adult with an advanced solid tumor such as melanoma, head and neck, liver or kidney cancer.

This clone was detected a few times. The V call is TRBV7-6, the J call TRBJ1-6; D may be TRBD1 (6 bases). The V and J ends lost 1 base and 10 bases respectively, with 11 bases between them. CDR3 size: 14 residues. Germline V CDR1 and CDR2: SGHVS, FNYEAQ. CDR3 DNA sequence: TGTGCCAGCAGCTTAGGACAGGAAGCGTCACCCCTCCACTTT. Amino acid sequence: CASSLGQEASPLHF.

CDR3 region: CASSSGGSKQETQYF. The DNA for the CDR3 is TGTGCCAGCAGCTCTGGTGGGTCTAAACAAGAGACCCAGTACTTC. This chain links TRBV7-2 with TRBJ2-5; D call uncertain. Trimming left V 4 bases short and J 2 bases short, with 14 bases between. The CDR3 totals 15 residues. CDR1 is SGHTA and CDR2 is FQGNSA in the germline V gene.

CDR3 nucleotides: TGTGCCAGCAGTCCGGTCACCGGACAGGGAGTACAGCCCCAGCATTTT. As protein: CASSPVTGQGVQPQHF. The gene calls are TRBV6-6 and TRBJ1-5; TRBD1 aligns across 8 bases. The CDR3 is 16 residues long. V lost 5 bases to trimming and J lost 7 bases; unmatched junction nucleotides: 13. In germline, CDR1 is MNHNY, CDR2 SVGAGI (reference sequence).

This clone was counted between two and nine times. This chain joins TRBV5-4 and TRBJ1-1; D might be TRBD1 (5 bases). Germline-derived CDR1 and CDR2 are SGHNT and YYREEE (reference sequence). The germline V and J ends were trimmed by 5 bases and 0 bases, with 11 bases remaining between them. The CDR3 totals 14 residues. The DNA of the CDR3 is TGTGCCAGCAGAGGGGCCGGGGTGAACACTGAAGCTTTCTTT. Residues: CASRGAGVNTEAFF.

CDR3 in amino acids: CASRDRGGSNQPQHF. The CDR3 coding sequence is TGTGCCTCCCGGGACAGGGGGGGTAGCAATCAGCCCCAGCATTTT. The chain couples TRBV19 to TRBJ1-5; 11 bases are shared with TRBD1. The CDR3 runs 15 residues. The J segment lost 0 bases and the V segment lost 11 bases, leaving 6 bases of the junction unmatched. CDR1 LNHDA and CDR2 SQIVND come from the germline V gene (reference sequence).

This clone was seen only a few times. This sequence joins TRBV15 and TRBJ2-5; D gene ambiguous. Germline lookup yields CDR1 LNHNV and CDR2 YYDKDF (reference sequence). CDR3 size: 15 residues. The V end lost 0 bases, the J end lost 7 bases, and 15 bases lay between the germline ends. The CDR3: CATSRDRKVGGTQYF. CDR3 nucleotide sequence: TGTGCCACCAGCAGAGATCGGAAAGTTGGCGGGACCCAGTACTTC.